This T cell receptor (beta chain) emerged from a study of blood T cell repertoires in COVID-19. Study-wide context: The samples span acute and convalescent COVID-19 from the United States, Italy and Spain. T cells, B-cell-depleted T cells, or PBMCs provided the cDNA or gDNA that served as material.

The CDR3 totals 18 residues. Germline CDR1 SGDLS, CDR2 YYNGEE. Trimming removed 0 bases from V and 0 bases from J; junction bases left unmatched: 11. Study processing details: Estimates of nucleated cell counts were drawn from the amplification of reference gene primers. TCRdb's copy holds only in-frame clones and misses some; the assay was immunoSEQ multiplex PCR. V, J and clone size were drawn from that table, and D and trimming were deduced from the DNA. The sample contains 110,000 to 150,000 clones, approximately 87% of which appear only once. This clone is medium-sized. The sample comprised peripheral blood. This receptor was identified in a human donor in a cohort sampled during active COVID-19. V gene TRBV9 combines with J gene TRBJ1-1; 7 bases line up with TRBD1. CDR3 sequence reads: CASSVAGQGDIMNTEAFF. DNA for the CDR3: TGTGCCAGCAGCGTAGCGGGTCAGGGGGATATCATGAACACTGAAGCTTTCTTT.